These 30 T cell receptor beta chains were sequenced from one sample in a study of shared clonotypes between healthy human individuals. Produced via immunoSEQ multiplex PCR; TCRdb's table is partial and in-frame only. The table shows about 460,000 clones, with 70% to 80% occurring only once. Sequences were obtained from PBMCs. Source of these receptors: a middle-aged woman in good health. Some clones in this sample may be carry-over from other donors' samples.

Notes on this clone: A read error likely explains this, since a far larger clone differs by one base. CDR3 bases: TGTGCCAGCAGCTTAGTTGGGAACACTGAAGCTTTCTTT. Amino acid sequence: CASSLVGNTEAFF. The V call is TRBV11-2, the J call TRBJ1-1, with unresolved D. Germline lookup yields CDR1 SGHAT and CDR2 FQNNGV. There are 13 residues in the CDR3. V was trimmed by 1 base and J by 1 base, leaving 4 bases between them.

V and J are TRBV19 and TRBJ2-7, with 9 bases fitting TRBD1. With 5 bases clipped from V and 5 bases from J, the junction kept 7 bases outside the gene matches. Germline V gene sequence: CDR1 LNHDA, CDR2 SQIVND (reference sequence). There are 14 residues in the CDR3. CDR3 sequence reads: CASSFGQGFNEQYF. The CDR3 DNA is TGTGCCAGTAGTTTCGGACAGGGGTTCAACGAGCAGTACTTC.

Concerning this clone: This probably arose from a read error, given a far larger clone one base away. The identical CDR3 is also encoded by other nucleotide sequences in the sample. The CDR3 region has the DNA TGTGCCTGGAGTTTACAAGGCGAGCAATACTTC. Translating gives CAWSLQGEQYF. The J gene is TRBJ2-7, the V gene TRBV30, with D unresolved. This CDR3 is 11 amino acids long. Per germline, CDR1 GTSNPN and CDR2 SVGIG (reference sequence).

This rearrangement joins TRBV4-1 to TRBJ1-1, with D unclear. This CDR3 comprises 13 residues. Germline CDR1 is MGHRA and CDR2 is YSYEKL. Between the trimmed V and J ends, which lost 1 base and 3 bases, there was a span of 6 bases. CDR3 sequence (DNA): TGCGCCAGCAGCCAAGGTTTGGACACTGAAGCTTTCTTT. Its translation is CASSQGLDTEAFF.

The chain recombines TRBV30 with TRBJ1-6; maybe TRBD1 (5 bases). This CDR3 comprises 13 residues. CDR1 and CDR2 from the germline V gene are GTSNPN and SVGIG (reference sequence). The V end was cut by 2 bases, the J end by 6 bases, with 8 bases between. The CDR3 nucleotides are TGTGCCTGGAGTCTGCAGGGTAATTCACCCCTCCACTTT. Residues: CAWSLQGNSPLHF.

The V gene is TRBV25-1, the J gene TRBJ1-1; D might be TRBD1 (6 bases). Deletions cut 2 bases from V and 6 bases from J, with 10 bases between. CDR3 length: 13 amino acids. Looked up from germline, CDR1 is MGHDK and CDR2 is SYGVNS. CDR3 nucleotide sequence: TGTGCCAGCAGTGAAAACAGGGTTGCTGAAGCTTTCTTT. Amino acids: CASSENRVAEAFF.

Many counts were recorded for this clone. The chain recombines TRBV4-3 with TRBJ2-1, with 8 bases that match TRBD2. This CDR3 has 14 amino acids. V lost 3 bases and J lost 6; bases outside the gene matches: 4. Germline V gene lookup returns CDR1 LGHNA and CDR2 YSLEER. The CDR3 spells CASSQAGGFNEQFF. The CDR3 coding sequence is TGCGCCAGCAGCCAGGCGGGAGGCTTCAATGAGCAGTTCTTC.

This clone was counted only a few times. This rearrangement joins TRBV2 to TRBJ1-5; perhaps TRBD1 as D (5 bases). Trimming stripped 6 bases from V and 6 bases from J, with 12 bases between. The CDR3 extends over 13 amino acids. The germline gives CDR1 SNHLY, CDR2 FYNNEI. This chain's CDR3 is CASRKGLAQPQHF. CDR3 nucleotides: TGTGCCAGCAGAAAGGGACTGGCTCAGCCCCAGCATTTT.

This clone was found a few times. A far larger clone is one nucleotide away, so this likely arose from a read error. CDR3 DNA sequence: TGTGCCAGCATGGGCCCCCCCCGCGCGGAGGCCCAGTACTTC. This translates into CASMGPPRAEAQYF. This chain joins TRBV2 and TRBJ2-5; D is possibly TRBD2 (5 bases). Looked up from germline, CDR1 is SNHLY and CDR2 is FYNNEI. CDR3 length: 14 residues. V gave up 7 bases and J gave up 9 bases, with 21 bases separating them.

CDR3 DNA sequence: TGTGCCAGCAAACCGGGACAGGGGGGCCCAAGGACCCAGTACTTC. Residues: CASKPGQGGPRTQYF. The chain links TRBV5-4 to TRBJ2-5; 11 bases align to TRBD1. V dropped 6 bases and J dropped 7; count of bases not matched to a gene: 11. CDR1 is SGHNT and CDR2 is YYREEE in the germline V gene (reference sequence). The CDR3 length is 15 residues.

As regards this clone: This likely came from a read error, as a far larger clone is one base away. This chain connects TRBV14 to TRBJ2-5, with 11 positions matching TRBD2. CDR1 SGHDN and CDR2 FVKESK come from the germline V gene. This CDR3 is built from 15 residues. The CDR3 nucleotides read TGTGCCGGCAGCCTCAACCTAGCGGGAGGAGAGACCCAGTACTTC. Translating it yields CAGSLNLAGGETQYF.

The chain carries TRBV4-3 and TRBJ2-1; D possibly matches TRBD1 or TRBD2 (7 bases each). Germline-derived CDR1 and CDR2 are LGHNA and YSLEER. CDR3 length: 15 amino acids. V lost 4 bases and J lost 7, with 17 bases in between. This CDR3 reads CASSRGGQRGNEQFF. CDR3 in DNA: TGCGCCAGCAGCCGGGGGGGACAGCGAGGGAATGAGCAGTTCTTC.

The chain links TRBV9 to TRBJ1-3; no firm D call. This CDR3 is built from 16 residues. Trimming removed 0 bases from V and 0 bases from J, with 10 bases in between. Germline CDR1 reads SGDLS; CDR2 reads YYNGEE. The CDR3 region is CASSVDPGFSGNTIYF. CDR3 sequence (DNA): TGTGCCAGCAGCGTAGATCCCGGATTCTCTGGAAACACCATATATTTT. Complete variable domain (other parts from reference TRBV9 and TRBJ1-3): DSGVTQTPKHLITATGQRVTLRCSPRSGDLSVYWYQQSLDQGLQFLIQYYNGEERAKGNILERFSAQQFPDLHSELNLSSLELGDSALYFCASSVDPGFSGNTIYFGEGSWLTVV.

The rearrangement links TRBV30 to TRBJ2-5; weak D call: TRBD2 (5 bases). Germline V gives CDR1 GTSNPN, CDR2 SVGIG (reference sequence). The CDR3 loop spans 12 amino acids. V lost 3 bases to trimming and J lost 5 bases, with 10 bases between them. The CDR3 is CAWRASRETQYF. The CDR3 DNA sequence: TGTGCCTGGAGGGCTAGCCGGGAGACCCAGTACTTC. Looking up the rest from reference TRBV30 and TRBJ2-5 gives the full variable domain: SQTIHQWPATLVQPVGSPLSLECTVEGTSNPNLYWYRQAAGRGLQLLFYSVGIGQISSEVPQNLSASRPQDRQFILSSKKLLLSDSGFYLCAWRASRETQYFGPGTRLLVL.

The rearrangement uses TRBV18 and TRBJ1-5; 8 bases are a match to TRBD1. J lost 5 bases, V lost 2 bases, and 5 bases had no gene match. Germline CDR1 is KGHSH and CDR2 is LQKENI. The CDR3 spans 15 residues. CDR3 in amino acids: CASSPMTGVDQPQHF. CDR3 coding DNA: TGTGCCAGCTCACCAATGACAGGGGTGGATCAGCCCCAGCATTTT.

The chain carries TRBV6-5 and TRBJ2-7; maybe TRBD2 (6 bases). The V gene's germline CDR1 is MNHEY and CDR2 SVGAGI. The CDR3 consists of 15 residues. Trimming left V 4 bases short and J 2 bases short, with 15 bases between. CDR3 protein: CASSSPAGLTYEQYF. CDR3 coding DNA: TGTGCCAGCAGTTCCCCAGCGGGCCTCACCTACGAGCAGTACTTC.

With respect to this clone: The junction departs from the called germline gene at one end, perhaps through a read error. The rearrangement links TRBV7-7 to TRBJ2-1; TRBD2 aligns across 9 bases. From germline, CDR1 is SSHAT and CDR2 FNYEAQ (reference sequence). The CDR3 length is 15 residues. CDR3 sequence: CASSLEAGGHNEQFF. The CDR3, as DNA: TGTGCTAGCAGCTTAGAGGCGGGAGGGCACAATGAGCAGTTCTTC.

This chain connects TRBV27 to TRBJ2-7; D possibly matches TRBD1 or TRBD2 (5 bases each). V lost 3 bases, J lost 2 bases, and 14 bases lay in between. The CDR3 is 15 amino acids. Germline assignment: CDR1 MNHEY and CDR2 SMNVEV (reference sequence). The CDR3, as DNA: TGTGCCAGCAGTTTGAGGGACGGGCGAACCTACGAGCAGTACTTC. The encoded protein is CASSLRDGRTYEQYF.

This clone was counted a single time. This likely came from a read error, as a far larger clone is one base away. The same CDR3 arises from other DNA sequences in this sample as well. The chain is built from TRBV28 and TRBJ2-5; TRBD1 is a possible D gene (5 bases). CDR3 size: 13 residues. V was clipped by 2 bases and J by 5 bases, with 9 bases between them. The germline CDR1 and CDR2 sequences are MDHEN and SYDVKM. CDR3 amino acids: CASSLRGRETQYF. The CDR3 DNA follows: TGTGCCAGCAGTTTAAGGGGAAGGGAGACCCAGTACTTC.

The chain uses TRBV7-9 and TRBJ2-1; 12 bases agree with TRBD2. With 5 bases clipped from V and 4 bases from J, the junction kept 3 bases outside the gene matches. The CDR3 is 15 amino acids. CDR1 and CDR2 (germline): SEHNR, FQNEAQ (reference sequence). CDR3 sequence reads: CASSTTSGSYNEQFF. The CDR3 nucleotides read TGTGCCAGCAGCACGACTAGCGGGAGTTACAATGAGCAGTTCTTC. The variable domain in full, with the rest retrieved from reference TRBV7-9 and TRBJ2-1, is DTGVSQNPRHKITKRGQNVTFRCDPISEHNRLYWYRQTLGQGPEFLTYFQNEAQLEKSRLLSDRFSAERPKGSFSTLEIQRTEQGDSAMYLCASSTTSGSYNEQFFGPGTRLTVL.

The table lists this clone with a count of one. This chain's CDR3 is CASSLGVTGAYEQYF. Written as DNA, the CDR3 is TGTGCCAGCAGCTTAGGGGTGACAGGGGCCTACGAGCAGTACTTC. The chain joins TRBV11-3 to TRBJ2-7; 8 bases agree with TRBD1. This CDR3 has 15 residues. The germline V gene encodes CDR1 SGHNT and CDR2 YENEEA. J lost 2 bases, V lost 1 base, and 4 bases had no gene match. The entire variable domain, with the rest obtained from reference TRBV11-3 and TRBJ2-7, is as follows: EAGVVQSPRYKIIEKKQPVAFWCNPISGHNTLYWYLQNLGQGPELLIRYENEEAVDDSQLPKDRFSAERLKGVDSTLKIQPAELGDSAVYLCASSLGVTGAYEQYFGPGTRLTVT.

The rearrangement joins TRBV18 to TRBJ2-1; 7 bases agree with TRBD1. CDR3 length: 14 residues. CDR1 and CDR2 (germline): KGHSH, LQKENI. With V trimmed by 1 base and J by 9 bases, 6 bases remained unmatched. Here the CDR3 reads CASSPRQGEIEQFF. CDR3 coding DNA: TGTGCCAGCTCACCACGGCAGGGGGAGATTGAGCAGTTCTTC.

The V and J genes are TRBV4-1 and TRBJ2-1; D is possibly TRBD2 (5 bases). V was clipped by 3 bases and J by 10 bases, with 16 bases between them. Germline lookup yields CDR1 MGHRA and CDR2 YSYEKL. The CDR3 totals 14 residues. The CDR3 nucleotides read TGCGCCAGCAGCCAGTCCGCTAGCCAGAAGGAGCAGTTCTTC. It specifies CASSQSASQKEQFF.

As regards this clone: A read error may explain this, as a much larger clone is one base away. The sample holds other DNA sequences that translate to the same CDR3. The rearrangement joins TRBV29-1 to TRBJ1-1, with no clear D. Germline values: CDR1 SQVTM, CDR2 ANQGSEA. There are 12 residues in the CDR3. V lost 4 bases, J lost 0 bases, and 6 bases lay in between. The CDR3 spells CSVGQMNTEAFF. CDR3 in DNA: TGCAGCGTTGGGCAAATGAACACTGAAGCTTTCTTT.

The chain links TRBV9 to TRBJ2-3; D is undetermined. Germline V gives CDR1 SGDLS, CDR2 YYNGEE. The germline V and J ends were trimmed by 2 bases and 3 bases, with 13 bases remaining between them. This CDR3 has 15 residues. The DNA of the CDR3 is TGTGCCAGCAGCGTGGGCGGTTCTTTGACAGATACGCAGTATTTT. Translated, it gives CASSVGGSLTDTQYF.

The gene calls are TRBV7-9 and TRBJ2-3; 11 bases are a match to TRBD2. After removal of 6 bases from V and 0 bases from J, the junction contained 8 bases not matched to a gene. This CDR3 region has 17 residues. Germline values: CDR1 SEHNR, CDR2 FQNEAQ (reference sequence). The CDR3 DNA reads TGTGCCAGCAGACCGGGACTAGCGGCCTACAGCACAGATACGCAGTATTTT. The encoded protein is CASRPGLAAYSTDTQYF.

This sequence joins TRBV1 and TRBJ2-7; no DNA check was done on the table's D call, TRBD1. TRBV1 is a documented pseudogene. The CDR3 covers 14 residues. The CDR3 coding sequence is TGCACCAGCAGCCCGGACAGGCCCGCCTACGAGCAGTACTTC. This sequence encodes CTSSPDRPAYEQYF.

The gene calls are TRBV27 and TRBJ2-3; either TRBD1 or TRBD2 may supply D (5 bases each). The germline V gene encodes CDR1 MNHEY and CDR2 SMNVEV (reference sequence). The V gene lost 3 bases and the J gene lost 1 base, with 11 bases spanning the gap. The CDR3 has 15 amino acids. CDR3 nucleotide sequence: TGTGCCAGCAGTTTTGGGGGATTCGGCACAGATACGCAGTATTTT. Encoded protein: CASSFGGFGTDTQYF.

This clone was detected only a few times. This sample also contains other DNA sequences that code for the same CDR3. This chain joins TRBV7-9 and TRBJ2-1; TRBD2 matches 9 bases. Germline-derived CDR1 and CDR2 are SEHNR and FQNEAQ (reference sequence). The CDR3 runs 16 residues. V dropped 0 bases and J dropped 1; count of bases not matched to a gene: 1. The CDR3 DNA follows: TGTGCCAGCAGCTTAGCTCTAGCGGGGTCCTACAATGAGCAGTTCTTC. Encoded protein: CASSLALAGSYNEQFF.

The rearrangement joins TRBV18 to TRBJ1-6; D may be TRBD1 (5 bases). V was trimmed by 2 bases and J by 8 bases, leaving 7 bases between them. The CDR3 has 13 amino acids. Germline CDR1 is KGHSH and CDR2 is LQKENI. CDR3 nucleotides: TGTGCCAGCTCACCAGGACACGATTCACCCCTCCACTTT. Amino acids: CASSPGHDSPLHF.